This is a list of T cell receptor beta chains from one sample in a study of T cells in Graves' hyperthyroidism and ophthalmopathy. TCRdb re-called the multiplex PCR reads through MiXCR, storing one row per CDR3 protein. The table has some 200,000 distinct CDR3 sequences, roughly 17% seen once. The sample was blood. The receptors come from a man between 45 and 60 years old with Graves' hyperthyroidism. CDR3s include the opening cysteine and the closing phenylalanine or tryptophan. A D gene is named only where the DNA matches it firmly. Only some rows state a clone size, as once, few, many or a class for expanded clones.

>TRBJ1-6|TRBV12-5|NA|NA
CASRQLNSPLHF
TGTGCTAGTCGACAACTTAATTCACCCCTCCACTTT
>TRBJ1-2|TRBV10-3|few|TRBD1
CAITSGQNNYGYTF
TGTGCCATCACCTCGGGACAGAATAACTATGGCTACACCTTC
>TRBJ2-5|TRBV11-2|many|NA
CASSLDFGRYQETQYF
TGTGCCAGCAGCTTAGACTTTGGCAGGTACCAAGAGACCCAGTACTTC
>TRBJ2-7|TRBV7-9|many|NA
CASSLSRGGYEQYF
TGTGCCAGCAGCTTATCTAGGGGAGGCTACGAGCAGTACTTC
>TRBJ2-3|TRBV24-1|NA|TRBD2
CATSDPGTRSDTQYF
TGTGCCACCAGTGATCCCGGGACTAGGTCAGATACGCAGTATTTT
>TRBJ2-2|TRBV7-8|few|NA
CASSLGGYTGELFF
TGTGCCAGCAGCTTAGGAGGGTACACCGGGGAGCTGTTTTTT
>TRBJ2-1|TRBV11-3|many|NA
CASSPIDPYNEQFF
TGTGCCAGCAGCCCAATTGACCCTTACAATGAGCAGTTCTTC
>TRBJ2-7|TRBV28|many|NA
CASGGGPGLSYEQYF
TGTGCCAGCGGGGGGGGGCCGGGACTCTCCTACGAGCAGTACTTC
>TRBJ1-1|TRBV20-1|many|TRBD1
CSARRDRNTEAFF
TGCAGTGCCAGGAGGGACAGGAACACTGAAGCTTTCTTT
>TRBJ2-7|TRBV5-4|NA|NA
CASSSPTRDNYEQYF
TGTGCCAGCAGCTCCCCGACGCGGGACAATTACGAGCAGTACTTC
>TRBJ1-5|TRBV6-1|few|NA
CASSPVGNSNQPQHF
TGTGCCAGCAGCCCCGTGGGAAATAGCAATCAGCCCCAGCATTTT
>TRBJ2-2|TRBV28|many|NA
CASRTGNTGELFF
TGTGCCAGCAGAACAGGGAACACCGGGGAGCTGTTTTTT
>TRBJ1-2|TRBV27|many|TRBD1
CASSSTGFYGYTF
TGTGCCAGCAGTTCGACAGGGTTCTATGGCTACACCTTC
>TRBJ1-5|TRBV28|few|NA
CASSEGGLSNQPQHF
TGTGCCAGCAGCGAGGGCGGGTTAAGCAATCAGCCCCAGCATTTT
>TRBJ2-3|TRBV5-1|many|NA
CASSLLSRSSTDTQYF
TGCGCCAGCAGCCTCCTATCAAGGTCTAGCACAGATACGCAGTATTTT